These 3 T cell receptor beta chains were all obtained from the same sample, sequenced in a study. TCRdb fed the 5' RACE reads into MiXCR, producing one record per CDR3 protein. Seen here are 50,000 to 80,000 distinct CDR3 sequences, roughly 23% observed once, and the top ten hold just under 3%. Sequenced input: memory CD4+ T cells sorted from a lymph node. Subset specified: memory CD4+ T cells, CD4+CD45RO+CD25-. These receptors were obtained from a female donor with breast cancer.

In DNA form, the CDR3 reads TGTGCCAGCAGTGTTACCGACAATGAGCAGTTCTTC. It codes for CASSVTDNEQFF. The chain is built from TRBV25-1 and TRBJ2-1; D not certain. V lost 4 bases, J lost 5 bases, and 6 bases lay in between. The CDR3 totals 12 residues. Looked up from germline, CDR1 is MGHDK and CDR2 is SYGVNS.

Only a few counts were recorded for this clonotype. This chain's CDR3 is CASSDMSNEQFF. Here the CDR3 DNA reads TGTGCCAGCAGTGACATGTCCAATGAGCAGTTCTTC. This chain uses TRBV6-6 with TRBJ2-1, with D uncertain. CDR1 is MNHNY, CDR2 SVGAGI, per germline (reference sequence). The CDR3 is 12 residues long. V gave up 5 bases and J gave up 6 bases, with 8 bases separating them.

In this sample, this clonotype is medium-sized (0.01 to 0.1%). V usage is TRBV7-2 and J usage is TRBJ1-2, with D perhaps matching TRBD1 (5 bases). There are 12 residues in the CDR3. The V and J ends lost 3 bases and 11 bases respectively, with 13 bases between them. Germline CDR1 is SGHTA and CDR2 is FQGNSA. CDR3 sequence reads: CASSLGPGRYTF. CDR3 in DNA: TGTGCCAGCAGCTTGGGACCAGGGAGATACACCTTC.